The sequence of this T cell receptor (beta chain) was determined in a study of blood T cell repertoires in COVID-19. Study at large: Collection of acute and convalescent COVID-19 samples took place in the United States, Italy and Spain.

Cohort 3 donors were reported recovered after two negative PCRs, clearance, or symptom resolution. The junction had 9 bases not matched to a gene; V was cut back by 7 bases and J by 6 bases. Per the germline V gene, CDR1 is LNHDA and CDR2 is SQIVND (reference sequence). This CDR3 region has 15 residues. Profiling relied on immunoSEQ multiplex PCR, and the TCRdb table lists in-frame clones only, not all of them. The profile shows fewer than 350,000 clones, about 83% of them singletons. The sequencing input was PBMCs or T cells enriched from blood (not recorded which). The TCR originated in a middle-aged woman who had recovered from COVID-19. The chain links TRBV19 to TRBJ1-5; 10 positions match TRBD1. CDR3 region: CASTRGTGEIQPQHF. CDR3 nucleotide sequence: TGTGCCAGTACCCGCGGGACAGGGGAAATTCAGCCCCAGCATTTT.